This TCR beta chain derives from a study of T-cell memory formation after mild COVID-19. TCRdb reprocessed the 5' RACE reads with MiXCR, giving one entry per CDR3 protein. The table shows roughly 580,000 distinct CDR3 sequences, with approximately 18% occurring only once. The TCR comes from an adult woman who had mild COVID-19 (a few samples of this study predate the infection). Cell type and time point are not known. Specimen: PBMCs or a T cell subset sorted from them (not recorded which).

The CDR3, as DNA: TGTGCCAGCAGTTACGAGGTTAGCGGGGGCCACGCCGTAATTCAAGAGACCCAGTACTTC. Its translation is CASSYEVSGGHAVIQETQYF. The V gene is TRBV6-2 or TRBV6-3, the J gene TRBJ2-5, with 9 positions matching TRBD2. Germline V lookup: CDR1 MNHEY, CDR2 SVGEGT. V gave up 2 bases and J gave up 2 bases; unmatched junction bases: 18. This CDR3 is 20 amino acids long.